Presented here are 11 T cell receptor beta chains from one specimen sequenced in a study of cytomegalovirus exposure and HLA in healthy donors. Use of 60 Vbeta and 13 Jbeta primers characterized the PCR. Sequencing was performed with immunoSEQ multiplex PCR; in TCRdb, only in-frame clones are kept and a portion is missing. The sample carries 160,000 or so clones, roughly 79% recorded once. Material for sequencing was PBMCs. The receptors were sampled from a woman between 18 and 29 years old in good health and CMV-seropositive.

The chain uses TRBV6-6 and TRBJ2-1; a weak D match, TRBD1 (5 bases). Germline lookup yields CDR1 MNHNY and CDR2 SVGAGI (reference sequence). Between the trimmed V and J ends, which lost 6 bases and 10 bases, there was a span of 10 bases. The CDR3 is 11 residues long. CDR3: CASRGVPEQFF. As DNA, the CDR3 is TGTGCCAGCAGAGGGGTCCCGGAGCAGTTCTTC.

The CDR3 is CSVRDYNEQFF. CDR3 sequence (DNA): TGCAGCGTTCGAGATTACAATGAGCAGTTCTTC. The rearrangement uses TRBV29-1 and TRBJ2-1; D is ambiguous. Trimming stripped 5 bases from V and 4 bases from J, with 6 bases between. CDR3 size: 11 residues. CDR1 SQVTM and CDR2 ANQGSEA come from the germline V gene.

The CDR3 coding sequence is TGTGCCAGCAGCTTAATTTCACTACACTACACAGATACGCAGTATTTT. It codes for CASSLISLHYTDTQYF. This chain connects TRBV7-2 to TRBJ2-3; no reliable D call. The CDR3 is 16 residues long. Trimming took off 2 bases at V and 2 bases at J, with 14 bases between the two ends. Germline loops: CDR1 SGHTA, CDR2 FQGNSA.

This clone was picked up a small number of times. The chain uses TRBV4-1 and TRBJ1-2; possibly TRBD1 for D (5 bases). Trimming took 1 base from V and 4 from J, leaving 10 bases between them. Germline CDR1 is MGHRA and CDR2 is YSYEKL. This CDR3 region has 14 residues. The CDR3 sequence: CASSQVGLGYGYTF. CDR3 bases: TGCGCCAGCAGCCAAGTGGGGCTCGGCTATGGCTACACCTTC.

This sequence joins TRBV7-6 and TRBJ2-3; 8 nucleotides align to TRBD2. The CDR3 spans 16 residues. Trimming removed 4 bases from V and 1 base from J; junction bases left unmatched: 7. Germline values: CDR1 SGHVS, CDR2 FNYEAQ. The CDR3 DNA is TGTGCCAGCAGCTACCCAGGACTAGCCGGCACAGATACGCAGTATTTT. This codes for CASSYPGLAGTDTQYF.

The chain links TRBV4-3 to TRBJ1-2; D is unresolved. V was shortened by 4 bases and J by 5 bases, with 20 bases between the two germline ends. CDR1 and CDR2 from the germline V gene are LGHNA and YSLEER. CDR3 length equals 16 residues. The CDR3 sequence: CASSRQLAGVGYGYTF. The CDR3 DNA reads as TGCGCCAGCAGCCGCCAGTTAGCCGGGGTCGGTTATGGCTACACCTTC.

The V gene is TRBV9, the J gene TRBJ2-2, with D unresolved. Germline V lookup: CDR1 SGDLS, CDR2 YYNGEE. V gave up 4 bases and J gave up 3 bases, with 10 bases separating them. The CDR3 sequence is 14 residues long. The CDR3 here is CASSPLEYTGELFF. The CDR3 DNA follows: TGTGCCAGCAGCCCCCTAGAGTACACCGGGGAGCTGTTTTTT. The full variable domain, rest sourced from reference TRBV9 and TRBJ2-2, is DSGVTQTPKHLITATGQRVTLRCSPRSGDLSVYWYQQSLDQGLQFLIQYYNGEERAKGNILERFSAQQFPDLHSELNLSSLELGDSALYFCASSPLEYTGELFFGEGSRLTVL.

This rearrangement joins TRBV5-1 to TRBJ2-5, with 10 bases aligning to TRBD2. CDR3 length equals 14 residues. The germline gives CDR1 SGHRS, CDR2 YFSETQ. J was trimmed by 4 bases and V by 4 bases; bases with no gene match: 4. The CDR3 nucleotides read TGCGCCAGCAGCGAAGCTAGCGGGGGAGAGACCCAGTACTTC. This translates into CASSEASGGETQYF.

V gene TRBV5-1 combines with J gene TRBJ2-5, with TRBD1 matching 8 bases. This CDR3 is 14 amino acids long. CDR1 SGHRS and CDR2 YFSETQ come from the germline V gene. Germline trimming cut 3 bases from V and 4 bases from J; bases unmatched to any gene: 5. The CDR3 coding sequence is TGCGCCAGCAGCTCCTCCAGGGGGCTAGAGACCCAGTACTTC. Protein: CASSSSRGLETQYF.

This rearrangement joins TRBV2 to TRBJ2-3, with 8 bases matching TRBD1. There are 14 residues in the CDR3. Germline assignment: CDR1 SNHLY and CDR2 FYNNEI. V was clipped by 6 bases and J by 3 bases; unmatched bases: 5. CDR3 nucleotide sequence: TGTGCCAGCAGGACGGACAGGGTTACAGATACGCAGTATTTT. This codes for CASRTDRVTDTQYF.

This sequence joins TRBV4-3 and TRBJ2-4; 11 nucleotides agree with TRBD1. The ends lost 5 bases at V and 7 bases at J; junction bases unmatched: 4. This CDR3 spans 14 amino acids. Per germline, CDR1 LGHNA and CDR2 YSLEER. The CDR3 is CASSYRDRGNIQYF. The CDR3 DNA reads as TGCGCCAGCAGCTATCGGGACAGGGGGAACATTCAGTACTTC.